These 24 T cell receptor beta chains share one sample of origin, sequenced in a study of blood T cell repertoires in COVID-19. The protocol was immunoSEQ multiplex PCR, while the TCRdb copy is restricted to in-frame clones and leaves out a portion. Of approximately 150,000 clones in the sample, around 86% were seen once. Specimen: peripheral blood. The receptors were sampled from a woman older than 75 with COVID-19, enrolled during active disease.

This clone was seen a single time. V is TRBV18 and J is TRBJ2-1; 8 bases are a match to TRBD2. The CDR3 runs 16 residues. Trimming cost V 8 bases and J 4 bases; bases outside gene matches: 13. Germline loops: CDR1 KGHSH, CDR2 LQKENI. The DNA for the CDR3 is TGTGCCAGCCTTCCCGACGGGGGGGTTTTGTACAATGAGCAGTTCTTC. Protein product: CASLPDGGVLYNEQFF.

The rearrangement uses TRBV5-4 and TRBJ2-7; 11 bases are shared with TRBD2. In germline, CDR1 is SGHNT, CDR2 YYREEE (reference sequence). V was pared by 4 bases and J by 5 bases, with 14 bases of the junction left unmatched. The CDR3 has 17 amino acids. The CDR3 sequence: CASSHASGSSGRDEQYF. For the CDR3, the DNA is TGTGCCAGCAGCCATGCTTCAGGGAGTAGCGGGAGGGACGAGCAGTACTTC.

This chain joins TRBV27 and TRBJ1-2; 8 positions agree with TRBD1. Germline CDR1 is MNHEY and CDR2 is SMNVEV (reference sequence). The CDR3 contains 13 residues. V shed 5 bases, J shed 6 bases, and the junction held 5 bases outside the gene matches. CDR3 coding DNA: TGTGCCAGCAGTGAGAGACAGGGGAATGGCTACACCTTC. This translates into CASSERQGNGYTF.

V and J are TRBV6-5 and TRBJ1-4, with 9 bases matching TRBD1. This CDR3 region has 14 residues. Per the germline V gene, CDR1 is MNHEY and CDR2 is SVGAGI. J gave up 8 bases and V 2 bases, and 3 bases lay outside the gene matches. CDR3 protein: CASSYGTGLEKLFF. For the CDR3, the DNA is TGTGCCAGCAGTTACGGGACAGGGTTGGAAAAACTGTTTTTT.

The V call is TRBV4-1, the J call TRBJ1-3, with 7 bases matching TRBD1. V was clipped by 0 bases and J by 2 bases; unmatched bases: 7. The CDR3 sequence is 17 residues long. CDR1 is MGHRA and CDR2 is YSYEKL in the germline V gene. The CDR3, as DNA: TGCGCCAGCAGCCAAGAGGGAAGGGGGCCAGCTGGAAACACCATATATTTT. Translating it yields CASSQEGRGPAGNTIYF.

The chain links TRBV27 to TRBJ1-5, with D perhaps matching TRBD1 (6 bases). V was pared by 4 bases and J by 5 bases, with 12 bases between. The germline CDR1 and CDR2 sequences are MNHEY and SMNVEV (reference sequence). The CDR3 loop spans 14 amino acids. CDR3 coding DNA: TGTGCCAGCAGTTCCAGGGGTCGCGATCAGCCCCAGCATTTT. This translates into CASSSRGRDQPQHF.

This clone was seen a single time. The chain employs TRBV3-1 (or the pseudogene TRBV3-2) and TRBJ2-2, with 10 bases aligning to TRBD1. Losses at the gene ends were 4 bases for V and 4 bases for J; bases not matched to a gene: 9. This CDR3 comprises 17 residues. The germline V gene has CDR1 LGHDT and CDR2 YNNKEL (reference sequence). In DNA, the CDR3 is TGTGCCAGCAGCCCCCGGGACAGGGGAGCAGGCACCGGGGAGCTGTTTTTT. This encodes CASSPRDRGAGTGELFF.

Turning to this clone: Additional DNA sequences in this sample encode the identical CDR3. V usage is TRBV7-8 and J usage is TRBJ2-7; the D gene is possibly TRBD2 (5 bases). The germline gives CDR1 SGHVS, CDR2 FQNEAQ. V shed 0 bases and J shed 1 base, with 7 bases lying between them. The CDR3 contains 14 residues. The CDR3 nucleotides are TGTGCCAGCAGCTTAGCTGGCGGGTCCTACGAGCAGTACTTC. This encodes CASSLAGGSYEQYF.

On this clone itself: One junction end does not reproduce the germline sequence, and a read error may be involved. The J gene is TRBJ2-7, the V gene TRBV5-6; TRBD2 agrees at 8 bases. The germline CDR1 and CDR2 sequences are SGHDT and YYEEEE. CDR3 size: 13 residues. The CDR3 reads CAGSLAGLGEQYF. CDR3 nucleotides: TGTGCCGGCAGCTTAGCGGGACTGGGGGAGCAGTACTTC.

The chain carries TRBV6-1 and TRBJ2-5; TRBD2 aligns across 7 bases. V was pared by 2 bases and J by 1 base, with 4 bases of the junction left unmatched. CDR1 is MNHNS, CDR2 SASEGT, per germline. CDR3 length equals 15 residues. In DNA, the CDR3 is TGTGCCAGCAGTGAAAGTCCGGGGGGCCAAGAGACCCAGTACTTC. It specifies CASSESPGGQETQYF.

The rearrangement links TRBV25-1 to TRBJ1-4; 7 bases line up with TRBD1. J gave up 5 bases and V 1 base, and 7 bases lay outside the gene matches. Germline V gene lookup returns CDR1 MGHDK and CDR2 SYGVNS. This CDR3 comprises 16 residues. The CDR3 protein is CASSESRGFLNEKLFF. The CDR3 DNA follows: TGTGCCAGCAGTGAATCCAGGGGGTTTTTAAATGAAAAACTGTTTTTT.

The chain links TRBV3-1 (or the pseudogene TRBV3-2) to TRBJ1-5, with D possibly being TRBD1 (5 bases). CDR1 and CDR2 (germline): LGHDT, YNNKEL (reference sequence). This CDR3 region has 14 residues. V was cut by 2 bases and J by 4 bases, with 9 bases left in between. The CDR3 region is CASSQFGGNQPQHF. CDR3 sequence (DNA): TGTGCCAGCAGCCAATTCGGGGGGAATCAGCCCCAGCATTTT.

The chain employs TRBV10-1 and TRBJ1-4, with no clear D. The CDR3 is 12 amino acids. Trimming removed 4 bases from V and 8 bases from J, with 8 bases in between. Germline loops: CDR1 WNHNN, CDR2 SYGVQD (reference sequence). The CDR3 is CASSVHQEKLFF. The CDR3 nucleotides are TGCGCCAGCAGTGTACACCAGGAAAAACTGTTTTTT.

The chain links TRBV19 to TRBJ2-1; 7 nucleotides align to TRBD2. The CDR3 totals 14 residues. Trimming at V came to 4 bases and at J to 5 bases, leaving 5 bases not matched to a gene. The germline V gene has CDR1 LNHDA and CDR2 SQIVND (reference sequence). CDR3 DNA: TGTGCCAGTAGTAAACTAGCGACTAACAATGAGCAGTTCTTC. The encoded protein is CASSKLATNNEQFF.

In this sample, this clone turned up once. The V call is TRBV4-1, the J call TRBJ1-4; D is possibly TRBD1 (6 bases). V was pared by 1 base and J by 3 bases, with 12 bases between. Germline V gene sequence: CDR1 MGHRA, CDR2 YSYEKL. This CDR3 contains 16 residues. The CDR3 coding sequence is TGCGCCAGCAGCCAAGGGACACAGGGTTCTAATGAAAAACTGTTTTTT. Its translation: CASSQGTQGSNEKLFF.

The V call is TRBV4-1, the J call TRBJ1-4; possible D gene TRBD1, 5 bases. The length of the CDR3 is 15 residues. Trimming pared 0 bases from V and 8 bases from J, leaving 13 bases between. Germline CDR1 reads MGHRA; CDR2 reads YSYEKL. The CDR3 spells CASSQDNRMAEKLFF. Written as DNA, the CDR3 is TGCGCCAGCAGCCAAGATAACAGGATGGCGGAAAAACTGTTTTTT.

The chain uses TRBV18 and TRBJ2-2; 10 positions match TRBD1. The CDR3 contains 15 residues. CDR1 and CDR2 from the germline V gene are KGHSH and LQKENI. V lost 6 bases to trimming and J lost 6 bases; unmatched junction nucleotides: 7. For the CDR3, the DNA is TGTGCCAGCTCGACCTCGGGACAGGGGCCCGGGGAGCTGTTTTTT. This codes for CASSTSGQGPGELFF.

The chain combines TRBV28 with TRBJ2-7; maybe TRBD1 (5 bases). V shed 7 bases and J shed 2 bases, with 12 bases lying between them. Germline CDR1 is MDHEN and CDR2 is SYDVKM. The length of the CDR3 is 13 residues. CDR3 region: CASTQSDTYEQYF. The CDR3 bases are TGTGCCAGCACCCAGTCGGACACCTACGAGCAGTACTTC. The variable domain in full, with the rest retrieved from reference TRBV28 and TRBJ2-7, is DVKVTQSSRYLVKRTGEKVFLECVQDMDHENMFWYRQDPGLGLRLIYFSYDVKMKEKGDIPEGYSVSREKKERFSLILESASTNQTSMYLCASTQSDTYEQYFGPGTRLTVT.

This clone was seen only once. The V and J genes are TRBV19 and TRBJ2-3, with D hard to call. Germline lookup yields CDR1 LNHDA and CDR2 SQIVND (reference sequence). This CDR3 is 14 amino acids long. The V gene lost 3 bases and the J gene lost 1 base, with 8 bases spanning the gap. The CDR3 reads CASSIVVRTDTQYF. For the CDR3, the DNA is TGTGCCAGTAGTATTGTAGTACGCACAGATACGCAGTATTTT.

There are a few counts of this clone. The gene calls are TRBV28 and TRBJ1-5; D gene unclear. V lost 10 bases and J lost 4, with 14 bases in between. In germline, CDR1 is MDHEN, CDR2 SYDVKM. This CDR3 has 13 residues. Here the CDR3 reads CATLGHFNQPQHF. The CDR3 nucleotides are TGTGCCACCCTTGGGCATTTTAATCAGCCCCAGCATTTT.

This clone was seen a few times. The chain carries TRBV7-9 and TRBJ2-7; D call uncertain. There are 12 residues in the CDR3. The germline gives CDR1 SEHNR, CDR2 FQNEAQ (reference sequence). Trimming pared 2 bases from V and 3 bases from J, leaving 5 bases between. CDR3 sequence reads: CASSLSGYEQYF. The CDR3 DNA is TGTGCCAGCAGCTTATCCGGCTACGAGCAGTACTTC.

The chain joins TRBV19 to TRBJ2-7, with D maybe TRBD2 (5 bases). The CDR3 consists of 14 residues. V lost 10 bases, J lost 0 bases, and 16 bases lay in between. Germline V lookup: CDR1 LNHDA, CDR2 SQIVND (reference sequence). The CDR3 sequence is CATRSDPSSYEQYF. In DNA form, the CDR3 reads TGTGCCACCCGTAGCGACCCGAGCTCCTACGAGCAGTACTTC.

The chain joins TRBV27 to TRBJ1-1, with TRBD1 as a possible D gene (6 bases). Trimming shortened V by 6 bases and J by 1 base, and 12 bases separated the two germline ends. This CDR3 region has 14 residues. The germline V gene has CDR1 MNHEY and CDR2 SMNVEV (reference sequence). In DNA, the CDR3 is TGTGCCAGCAGAAATACAGGGAGGAACACTGAAGCTTTCTTT. Translated: CASRNTGRNTEAFF.

This clone was counted only a few times. The chain carries TRBV11-2 and TRBJ2-7; D is possibly TRBD1 (6 bases). CDR1 is SGHAT and CDR2 is FQNNGV in the germline V gene. The CDR3 loop spans 17 amino acids. The V end lost 1 base, the J end lost 1 base, and 17 bases lay between the germline ends. The chain's CDR3 is CASSLVGDKGKSYEQYF. Written as DNA, the CDR3 is TGTGCCAGCAGCTTAGTAGGGGACAAGGGGAAATCCTACGAGCAGTACTTC. The full variable domain, with the rest looked up from reference TRBV11-2 and TRBJ2-7, is EAGVAQSPRYKIIEKRQSVAFWCNPISGHATLYWYQQILGQGPKLLIQFQNNGVVDDSQLPKDRFSAERLKGVDSTLKIQPAKLEDSAVYLCASSLVGDKGKSYEQYFGPGTRLTVT.